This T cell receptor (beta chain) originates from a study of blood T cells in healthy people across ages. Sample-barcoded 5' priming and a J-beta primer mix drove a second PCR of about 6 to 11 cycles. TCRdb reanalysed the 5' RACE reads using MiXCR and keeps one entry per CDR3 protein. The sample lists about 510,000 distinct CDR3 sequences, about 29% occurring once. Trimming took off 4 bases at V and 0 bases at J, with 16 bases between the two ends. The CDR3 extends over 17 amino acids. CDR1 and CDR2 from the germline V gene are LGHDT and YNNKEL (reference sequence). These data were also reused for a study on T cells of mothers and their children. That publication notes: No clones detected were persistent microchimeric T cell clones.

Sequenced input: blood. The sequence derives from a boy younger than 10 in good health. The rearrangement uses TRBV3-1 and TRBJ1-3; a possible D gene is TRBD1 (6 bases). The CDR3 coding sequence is TGTGCCAGCAGCCCAACCCGGCCGGACAGCTCTGGAAACACCATATATTTT. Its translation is CASSPTRPDSSGNTIYF.